Shown below are 27 T cell receptor beta chains from a single sample sequenced in a study of blood T cell repertoires in COVID-19. Clones were read by immunoSEQ multiplex PCR, and TCRdb kept only the in-frame ones, dropping some. The sample carries some 150,000 clones, about 90% recorded once. The sample comprised peripheral blood. These receptors were obtained from a woman older than 75 with acute or convalescent COVID-19.

V is TRBV4-1 and J is TRBJ1-4; D is uncertain. The germline V gene has CDR1 MGHRA and CDR2 YSYEKL. This CDR3 comprises 16 residues. With 2 bases removed from V and 0 bases from J, the gap between germline ends came to 10 bases. The CDR3, as DNA: TGCGCCAGCAGCCAAATTGAACGGGCAACTAATGAAAAACTGTTTTTT. Its protein is CASSQIERATNEKLFF.

The chain joins TRBV7-2 to TRBJ1-6; 9 bases map to TRBD1. The CDR3 consists of 16 residues. CDR1 SGHTA and CDR2 FQGNSA come from the germline V gene. The trim removed 5 bases at V and 9 bases at J, leaving 11 bases unmatched. Here the CDR3 reads CASSPLDRGEGSPLHF. CDR3 coding DNA: TGTGCCAGCAGCCCCCTAGACAGGGGGGAAGGTTCACCCCTCCACTTT. The full variable domain, completed using reference TRBV7-2 and TRBJ1-6, is GAGVSQSPSNKVTEKGKDVELRCDPISGHTALYWYRQSLGQGLEFLIYFQGNSAPDKSGLPSDRFSAERTGGSVSTLTIQRTQQEDSAVYLCASSPLDRGEGSPLHFGNGTRLTVT.

This rearrangement joins TRBV3-1 (or the pseudogene TRBV3-2) to TRBJ2-1; TRBD2 matches 10 bases. V lost 4 bases, J lost 6 bases, and 6 bases stayed unmatched. CDR3 size: 15 residues. Germline V gene data show CDR1 as LGHDT and CDR2 as YNNKEL (reference sequence). This CDR3 reads CASSRRTSGFNEQFF. In DNA, the CDR3 is TGTGCCAGCAGCCGACGGACTAGCGGTTTCAATGAGCAGTTCTTC.

The chain is built from TRBV2 and TRBJ2-1, with 8 bases matching TRBD1. Germline lookup yields CDR1 SNHLY and CDR2 FYNNEI. The CDR3 runs to 14 residues. Trimming removed 6 bases from V and 3 bases from J; junction bases left unmatched: 4. This chain's CDR3 is CASRKQGDYNEQFF. CDR3 sequence (DNA): TGTGCCAGCAGGAAACAGGGGGACTACAATGAGCAGTTCTTC.

V usage is TRBV9 and J usage is TRBJ1-5; D perhaps matches TRBD1 (6 bases). Trimming stripped 4 bases from V and 1 base from J, with 12 bases between. The CDR3 spans 15 residues. Per the germline V gene, CDR1 is SGDLS and CDR2 is YYNGEE. CDR3 loop: CASSLSGGSNQPQHF. CDR3 bases: TGTGCCAGCAGCCTATCGGGGGGCAGCAATCAGCCCCAGCATTTT.

V gene TRBV5-1 combines with J gene TRBJ1-1, with D maybe TRBD1 (5 bases). The V gene's germline CDR1 is SGHRS and CDR2 YFSETQ. This CDR3 contains 15 residues. The V and J ends lost 4 bases and 1 base respectively, with 14 bases between them. The DNA for the CDR3 is TGCGCCAGCAGCCACCCGGAGGGACGGAACACTGAAGCTTTCTTT. This encodes CASSHPEGRNTEAFF.

This chain uses TRBV5-1 with TRBJ2-2; D is possibly TRBD1 (5 bases). Germline V lookup: CDR1 SGHRS, CDR2 YFSETQ. V was trimmed by 4 bases and J by 3 bases, leaving 10 bases between them. The CDR3 is 14 residues long. The DNA for the CDR3 is TGCGCCAGCAGCCCGGACACCCACACCGGGGAGCTGTTTTTT. It codes for CASSPDTHTGELFF.

The chain combines TRBV7-3 with TRBJ1-1; D is unclear. The CDR3 contains 15 residues. V was trimmed by 0 bases and J by 1 base, leaving 9 bases between them. Germline V gives CDR1 SGHTA, CDR2 FQGTGA. The DNA of the CDR3 is TGTGCCAGCAGCTTAACCTCGGGTCGGAACACTGAAGCTTTCTTT. This translates into CASSLTSGRNTEAFF.

This clone was recorded once. The V and J genes are TRBV7-3 and TRBJ1-1, with D unresolved. Germline assignment: CDR1 SGHTA and CDR2 FQGTGA. This CDR3 is built from 13 residues. Trimming removed 5 bases from V and 0 bases from J, with 7 bases in between. The CDR3 sequence: CASSRSMNTEAFF. The CDR3 region has the DNA TGTGCCAGCAGCCGGAGCATGAACACTGAAGCTTTCTTT.

This clone was found a few times. The chain uses TRBV4-1 and TRBJ1-4; D gene unclear. This CDR3 is built from 16 residues. Looked up from germline, CDR1 is MGHRA and CDR2 is YSYEKL. V lost 3 bases and J 12 bases, leaving 23 bases between the germline ends. The CDR3 DNA reads TGCGCCAGCAGCCATTACCCCTTGGACTCGAAGGGCCAACTGTTTTTT. Protein: CASSHYPLDSKGQLFF.

This rearrangement joins TRBV2 to TRBJ2-7; TRBD2 matches 9 bases. This CDR3 has 12 residues. Trimming at V came to 6 bases and at J to 6 bases, leaving 3 bases not matched to a gene. CDR1 SNHLY and CDR2 FYNNEI come from the germline V gene. The CDR3 loop is CASRLAGPEQYF. In nucleotides, the CDR3 is TGTGCCAGCAGGCTAGCGGGGCCCGAGCAGTACTTC.

V gene TRBV6-5 combines with J gene TRBJ2-5, with a tentative D call TRBD1 (6 bases). The CDR3 length is 14 residues. Germline V gives CDR1 MNHEY, CDR2 SVGAGI. The V gene lost 4 bases and the J gene lost 2 bases, with 11 bases spanning the gap. Here the CDR3 DNA reads TGTGCCAGCAGTTCGGGACACAGACAAGAGACCCAGTACTTC. Its protein product is CASSSGHRQETQYF.

This clone occurred once. The V gene is TRBV19, the J gene TRBJ1-1; unclear D gene. Per the germline V gene, CDR1 is LNHDA and CDR2 is SQIVND (reference sequence). This CDR3 is 13 amino acids long. Trimming stripped 3 bases from V and 3 bases from J, with 8 bases between. The CDR3 is CASSIGEDTEAFF. The CDR3 bases are TGTGCCAGTAGTATCGGAGAGGACACTGAAGCTTTCTTT. The full variable domain, completed using reference TRBV19 and TRBJ1-1, is DGGITQSPKYLFRKEGQNVTLSCEQNLNHDAMYWYRQDPGQGLRLIYYSQIVNDFQKGDIAEGYSVSREKKESFPLTVTSAQKNPTAFYLCASSIGEDTEAFFGQGTRLTVV.

The rearrangement links TRBV30 to TRBJ1-6; tentatively, D is TRBD1 (6 bases). Germline values: CDR1 GTSNPN, CDR2 SVGIG (reference sequence). This CDR3 is built from 16 residues. The V and J ends lost 0 bases and 7 bases respectively, with 16 bases between them. The CDR3 nucleotides are TGTGCCTGGAGTGTGGGACAAGTTTTCAGGAATTCACCCCTCCACTTT. Its protein is CAWSVGQVFRNSPLHF.

To note about this clone: The sample holds other DNA sequences that translate to the same CDR3. The chain links TRBV5-1 to TRBJ1-2; D not resolved. The CDR3 extends over 14 amino acids. V was clipped by 0 bases and J by 2 bases, with 8 bases between them. Per the germline V gene, CDR1 is SGHRS and CDR2 is YFSETQ. CDR3 sequence reads: CASSLEAGNYGYTF. CDR3 bases: TGCGCCAGCAGCTTGGAGGCGGGAAACTATGGCTACACCTTC.

The V and J genes are TRBV4-2 and TRBJ2-7; the D gene is possibly TRBD2 (6 bases). The CDR3 is 15 amino acids. V gave up 1 base and J gave up 1 base, with 11 bases separating them. The V gene's germline CDR1 is LGHNA and CDR2 YNFKEQ. In DNA form, the CDR3 reads TGTGCCAGCAGCCAAGTGGCGGGGCCTTCCTACGAGCAGTACTTC. This sequence encodes CASSQVAGPSYEQYF.

The chain uses TRBV19 and TRBJ1-3; D is ambiguous. V lost 6 bases and J lost 7, with 19 bases in between. CDR1 LNHDA and CDR2 SQIVND come from the germline V gene (reference sequence). The CDR3 is 15 residues long. CDR3 sequence reads: CASSPAGVRANTIYF. CDR3 bases: TGTGCCAGTAGCCCTGCCGGGGTCAGAGCGAACACCATATATTTT.

The V call is TRBV6-1, the J call TRBJ2-2, with 8 nucleotides matching TRBD2. The germline gives CDR1 MNHNS, CDR2 SASEGT. J lost 3 bases, V lost 3 bases, and 9 bases had no gene match. This CDR3 is built from 17 residues. CDR3: CASSERPGGTHTGELFF. CDR3 nucleotide sequence: TGTGCCAGCAGTGAGCGTCCGGGGGGGACGCACACCGGGGAGCTGTTTTTT.

The chain recombines TRBV7-2 with TRBJ1-1; TRBD1 aligns across 7 bases. The CDR3 contains 15 residues. With 4 bases clipped from V and 2 bases from J, the junction kept 7 bases outside the gene matches. The germline V gene has CDR1 SGHTA and CDR2 FQGNSA. Written as DNA, the CDR3 is TGTGCCAGCAGCTCGGCGACAGGGACTAACACTGAAGCTTTCTTT. This codes for CASSSATGTNTEAFF.

J is TRBJ2-1 and V is TRBV3-1 (or the pseudogene TRBV3-2), with D hard to call. Trimming removed 3 bases at V and 5 bases at J, with 8 bases between. This CDR3 has 13 amino acids. Germline V lookup: CDR1 LGHDT, CDR2 YNNKEL (reference sequence). The CDR3 DNA reads as TGTGCCAGCAGCCATCAGTTAAACAATGAGCAGTTCTTC. Its translation: CASSHQLNNEQFF.

The V call is TRBV11-2, the J call TRBJ2-5; TRBD2 aligns across 14 bases. Germline CDR1 reads SGHAT; CDR2 reads FQNNGV. Germline trimming cut 5 bases from V and 5 bases from J; bases unmatched to any gene: 7. The CDR3 consists of 16 residues. The CDR3 region has the DNA TGTGCCAGCAGCCCCGGGACTAGCGGGGGATTGGAGACCCAGTACTTC. Protein: CASSPGTSGGLETQYF.

This clone was counted between two and nine times. The chain is built from TRBV15 and TRBJ1-2; 8 bases match TRBD1. Germline V CDR1 and CDR2: LNHNV, YYDKDF (reference sequence). This CDR3 has 15 amino acids. V lost 1 base to trimming and J lost 6 bases; unmatched junction nucleotides: 7. The CDR3 coding sequence is TGTGCCACCAGCAGAGTTGGGTCAGGGGGCAATGGCTACACCTTC. Encoded protein: CATSRVGSGGNGYTF.

This chain uses TRBV7-9 with TRBJ2-5; the match to TRBD2 covers 11 bases. The V gene's germline CDR1 is SEHNR and CDR2 FQNEAQ (reference sequence). With V trimmed by 5 bases and J by 1 base, 3 bases remained unmatched. The CDR3 consists of 15 residues. This chain's CDR3 is CASSLGLAAQETQYF. In nucleotides, the CDR3 is TGTGCCAGCAGCCTGGGACTAGCGGCCCAAGAGACCCAGTACTTC.

The CDR3, as DNA: TGTGCCAGCAGCCAAGGGGGGACAAACGAAAAACTGTTTTTT. This translates into CASSQGGTNEKLFF. The genes are TRBV3-1 (or the pseudogene TRBV3-2) and TRBJ1-4, with D perhaps matching TRBD1 (6 bases). CDR1 is LGHDT and CDR2 is YNNKEL in the germline V gene (reference sequence). CDR3 length equals 14 residues. V lost 1 base, J lost 8 bases, and 11 bases lay in between.

The chain combines TRBV5-1 with TRBJ2-4; 7 nucleotides agree with TRBD2. The CDR3 is 17 residues long. Germline V gene data show CDR1 as SGHRS and CDR2 as YFSETQ. V was clipped by 4 bases and J by 0 bases; unmatched bases: 10. The CDR3, as DNA: TGCGCCAGCAGCCCCGGGGTAGCGGGCACAGCCAAAAACATTCAGTACTTC. It translates to CASSPGVAGTAKNIQYF.

This rearrangement joins TRBV30 to TRBJ1-2, with 7 nucleotides matching TRBD1. The V gene's germline CDR1 is GTSNPN and CDR2 SVGIG (reference sequence). The CDR3 extends over 14 amino acids. Germline trimming cut 0 bases from V and 7 bases from J; bases unmatched to any gene: 8. The CDR3 here is CAWSVIAGGSGYTF. DNA of the CDR3: TGTGCCTGGAGTGTAATTGCAGGGGGAAGTGGCTACACCTTC.

This clone has just one count. The chain uses TRBV7-9 and TRBJ1-1, with D uncertain. Trimming stripped 5 bases from V and 0 bases from J, with 7 bases between. Per germline, CDR1 SEHNR and CDR2 FQNEAQ (reference sequence). The CDR3 totals 13 residues. CDR3 region: CASSREVNTEAFF. The DNA of the CDR3 is TGTGCCAGCAGCCGCGAGGTGAACACTGAAGCTTTCTTT.